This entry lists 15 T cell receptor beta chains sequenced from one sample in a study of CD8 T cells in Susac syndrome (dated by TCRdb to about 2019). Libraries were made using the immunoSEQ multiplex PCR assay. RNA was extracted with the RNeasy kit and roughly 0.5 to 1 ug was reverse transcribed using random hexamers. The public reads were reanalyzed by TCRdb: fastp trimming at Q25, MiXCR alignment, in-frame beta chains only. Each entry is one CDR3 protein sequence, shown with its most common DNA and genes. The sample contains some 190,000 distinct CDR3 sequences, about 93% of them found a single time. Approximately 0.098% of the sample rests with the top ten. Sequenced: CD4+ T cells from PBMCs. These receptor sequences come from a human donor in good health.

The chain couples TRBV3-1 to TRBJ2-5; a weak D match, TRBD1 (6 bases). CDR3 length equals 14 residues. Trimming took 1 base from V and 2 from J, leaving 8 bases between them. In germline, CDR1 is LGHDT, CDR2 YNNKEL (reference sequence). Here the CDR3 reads CASSQGRGQETQYF. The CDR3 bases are TGTGCCAGCAGCCAAGGCAGGGGTCAAGAGACCCAGTACTTC.

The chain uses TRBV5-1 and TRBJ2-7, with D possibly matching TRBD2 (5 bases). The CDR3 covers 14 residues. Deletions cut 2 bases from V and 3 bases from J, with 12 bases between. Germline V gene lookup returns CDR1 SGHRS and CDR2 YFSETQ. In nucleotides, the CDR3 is TGCGCCAGCAGCTTTGGACTTTCCGTCTACGAGCAGTACTTC. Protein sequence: CASSFGLSVYEQYF. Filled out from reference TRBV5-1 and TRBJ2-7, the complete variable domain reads KAGVTQTPRYLIKTRGQQVTLSCSPISGHRSVSWYQQTPGQGLQFLFEYFSETQRNKGNFPGRFSGRQFSNSRSEMNVSTLELGDSALYLCASSFGLSVYEQYFGPGTRLTVT.

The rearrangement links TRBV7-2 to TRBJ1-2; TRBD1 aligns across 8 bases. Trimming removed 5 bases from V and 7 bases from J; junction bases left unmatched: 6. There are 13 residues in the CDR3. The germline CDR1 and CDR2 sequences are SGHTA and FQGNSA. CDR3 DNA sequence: TGTGCCAGCAGCGAGGGACAGGTTACTGGCTACACCTTC. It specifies CASSEGQVTGYTF.

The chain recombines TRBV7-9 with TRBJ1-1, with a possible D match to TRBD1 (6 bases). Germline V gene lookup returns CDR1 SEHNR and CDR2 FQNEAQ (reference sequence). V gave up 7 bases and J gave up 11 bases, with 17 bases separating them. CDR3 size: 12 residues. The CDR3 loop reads CASNSDRSGAFF. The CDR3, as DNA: TGTGCCAGCAACTCCGACAGGAGCGGCGCTTTCTTT.

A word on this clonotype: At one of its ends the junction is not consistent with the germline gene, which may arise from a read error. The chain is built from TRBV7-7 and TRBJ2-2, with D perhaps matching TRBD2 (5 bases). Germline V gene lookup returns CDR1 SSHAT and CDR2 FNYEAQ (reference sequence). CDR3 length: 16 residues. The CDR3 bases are TGTGCTAGCAGCCAGAAATTTGAAGAGGGCACCGGGGAGCTGTTTTTT. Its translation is CASSQKFEEGTGELFF.

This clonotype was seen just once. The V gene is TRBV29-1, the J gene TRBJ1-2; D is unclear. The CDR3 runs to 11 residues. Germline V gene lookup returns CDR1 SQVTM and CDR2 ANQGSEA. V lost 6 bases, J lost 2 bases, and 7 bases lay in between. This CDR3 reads CSVSENYGYTF. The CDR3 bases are TGCAGCGTCAGTGAAAACTATGGCTACACCTTC.

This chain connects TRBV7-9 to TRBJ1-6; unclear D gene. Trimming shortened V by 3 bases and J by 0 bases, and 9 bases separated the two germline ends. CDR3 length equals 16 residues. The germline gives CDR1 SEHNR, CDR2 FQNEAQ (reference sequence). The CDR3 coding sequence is TGTGCCAGCAGCTTCTACGGTAGCTCCTATAATTCACCCCTCCACTTT. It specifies CASSFYGSSYNSPLHF.

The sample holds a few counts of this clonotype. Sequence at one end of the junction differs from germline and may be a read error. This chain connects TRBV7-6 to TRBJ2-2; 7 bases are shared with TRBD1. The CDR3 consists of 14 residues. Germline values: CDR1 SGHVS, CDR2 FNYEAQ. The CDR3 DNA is TGTGCTAGCAGCTTAGACAGGGTGGACGGGGAGCTGTTTTTT. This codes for CASSLDRVDGELFF.

The DNA for the CDR3 is TGTGCCAGCAGTTTTTCTGGGGGCTCTCCTACCGAGCAGTACGTC. Its protein is CASSFSGGSPTEQYV. This chain connects TRBV28 to TRBJ2-7; tentative D call: TRBD1 (6 bases). Looked up from germline, CDR1 is MDHEN and CDR2 is SYDVKM. V was cut by 3 bases and J by 6 bases, with 18 bases left in between. The CDR3 spans 15 residues.

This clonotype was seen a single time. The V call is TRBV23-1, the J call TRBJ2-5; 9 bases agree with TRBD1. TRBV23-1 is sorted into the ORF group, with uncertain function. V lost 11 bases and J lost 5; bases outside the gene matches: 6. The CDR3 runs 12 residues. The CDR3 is CAGGQGHETQYF. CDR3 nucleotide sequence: TGCGCCGGAGGACAGGGGCACGAGACCCAGTACTTC.

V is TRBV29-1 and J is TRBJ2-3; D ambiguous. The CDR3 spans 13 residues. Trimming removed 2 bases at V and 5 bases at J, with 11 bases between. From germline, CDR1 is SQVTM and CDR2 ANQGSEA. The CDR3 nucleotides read TGCAGCGTTGAAACCGGGCGCGGAGATACGCAGTATTTT. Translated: CSVETGRGDTQYF.

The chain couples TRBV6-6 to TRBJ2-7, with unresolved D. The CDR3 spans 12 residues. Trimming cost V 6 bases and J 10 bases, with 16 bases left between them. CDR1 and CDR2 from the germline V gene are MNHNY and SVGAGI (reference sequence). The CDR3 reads CASSPRAFDQYF. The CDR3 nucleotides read TGTGCCAGCAGCCCCCGGGCCTTCGACCAGTACTTC.

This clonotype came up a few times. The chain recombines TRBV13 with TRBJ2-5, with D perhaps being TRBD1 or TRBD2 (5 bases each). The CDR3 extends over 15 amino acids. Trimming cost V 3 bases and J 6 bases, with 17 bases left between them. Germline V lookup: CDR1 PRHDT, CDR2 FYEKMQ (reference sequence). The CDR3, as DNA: TGTGCCAGCAGCTTTACGGGACCCCGAAGGAAGACCCAGTACTTC. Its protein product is CASSFTGPRRKTQYF.

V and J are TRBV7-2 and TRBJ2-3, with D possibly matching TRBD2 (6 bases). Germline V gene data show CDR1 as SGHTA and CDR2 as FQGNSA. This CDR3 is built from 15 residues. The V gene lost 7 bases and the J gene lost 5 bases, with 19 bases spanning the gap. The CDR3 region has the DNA TGTGCCAGCATCCTAGCGCAGGGATTCGGAGATACGCAGTATTTT. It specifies CASILAQGFGDTQYF. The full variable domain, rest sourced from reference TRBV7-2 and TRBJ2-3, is GAGVSQSPSNKVTEKGKDVELRCDPISGHTALYWYRQSLGQGLEFLIYFQGNSAPDKSGLPSDRFSAERTGGSVSTLTIQRTQQEDSAVYLCASILAQGFGDTQYFGPGTRLTVL.

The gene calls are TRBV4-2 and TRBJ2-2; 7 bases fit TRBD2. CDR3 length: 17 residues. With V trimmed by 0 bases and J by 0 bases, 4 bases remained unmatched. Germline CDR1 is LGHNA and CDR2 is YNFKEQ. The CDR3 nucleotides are TGTGCCAGCAGCCAAGATACTAGCGCCGCGAACACCGGGGAGCTGTTTTTT. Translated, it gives CASSQDTSAANTGELFF.